The 20 T cell receptor beta chains presented below share a single source sample, sequenced in a study of CD8+ T cells in alopecia areata. Isolated RNA was reverse transcribed into cDNA used as the sequencing template. Clones were read by immunoSEQ multiplex PCR, and TCRdb kept only the in-frame ones, dropping some. Of approximately 63,000 clones listed, 55% to 75% were seen once; the top ten hold about 15%. The sequencing here drew on CD8+ T cells sorted from blood, taken at week 0. These receptors were taken from a human donor with alopecia areata.

The sample holds a few counts of this clone. The V and J genes are TRBV28 and TRBJ2-2, with TRBD1 matching over 8 bases. Germline V gives CDR1 MDHEN, CDR2 SYDVKM. CDR3 length: 13 amino acids. Trimming removed 6 bases from V and 8 bases from J; junction bases left unmatched: 5. The CDR3 DNA sequence: TGTGCCAGCAGGACAGGGGCTTTGGGGGAGCTGTTTTTT. Residues: CASRTGALGELFF.

The chain combines TRBV5-6 with TRBJ1-2; TRBD1 is a possible D gene (6 bases). This CDR3 is built from 14 residues. Germline values: CDR1 SGHDT, CDR2 YYEEEE. Deletions cut 0 bases from V and 4 bases from J, with 10 bases between. The CDR3, as DNA: TGTGCCAGCAGCTTGGACAGGGCAGTCTATGGCTACACCTTC. Protein product: CASSLDRAVYGYTF.

This chain uses TRBV7-2 with TRBJ2-5, with TRBD1 matching 9 bases. Trimming removed 4 bases from V and 9 bases from J; junction bases left unmatched: 9. CDR1 is SGHTA and CDR2 is FQGNSA in the germline V gene. CDR3 size: 14 residues. CDR3 bases: TGTGCCAGCAGCTCGACAGGGGGGTATATGGCCCAGTACTTC. Translation: CASSSTGGYMAQYF.

This clone was detected a few times. This chain uses TRBV9 with TRBJ2-1; 9 bases agree with TRBD2. Losses at the gene ends were 7 bases for V and 5 bases for J; bases not matched to a gene: 13. Germline CDR1 reads SGDLS; CDR2 reads YYNGEE. This CDR3 is built from 16 residues. The CDR3 here is CASGNPTLAGNNEQFF. The CDR3 coding sequence is TGTGCCAGCGGCAACCCCACTCTAGCGGGAAACAATGAGCAGTTCTTC.

This clone was counted between two and nine times. The CDR3, as DNA: TGTGCCAGCAGCTTGGAACGGAGCTCCTACAATGAGCAGTTCTTC. Amino acids: CASSLERSSYNEQFF. This chain uses TRBV5-5 with TRBJ2-1; D not resolved. V was pared by 0 bases and J by 0 bases, with 7 bases between. The CDR3 has 15 amino acids. Germline CDR1 is SGHKS and CDR2 is YYEKEE (reference sequence).

The genes are TRBV7-9 and TRBJ2-1; TRBD1 aligns across 7 bases. Germline values: CDR1 SEHNR, CDR2 FQNEAQ (reference sequence). The length of the CDR3 is 14 residues. V shed 4 bases and J 8 bases; nucleotides not matched to a gene: 8. The CDR3 reads CASSSDRVGDEQFF. The CDR3 coding sequence is TGTGCCAGCAGCTCCGACAGGGTGGGCGATGAGCAGTTCTTC.

The J gene is TRBJ2-5, the V gene TRBV27, with unresolved D. V shed 3 bases and J shed 2 bases, with 13 bases lying between them. Looked up from germline, CDR1 is MNHEY and CDR2 is SMNVEV (reference sequence). This CDR3 comprises 15 residues. The CDR3: CASSFQGWGQETQYF. The CDR3 bases are TGTGCCAGCAGTTTTCAAGGTTGGGGTCAAGAGACCCAGTACTTC.

Only a few counts were recorded for this clone. J is TRBJ1-2 and V is TRBV29-1; 7 bases map to TRBD1. V shed 3 bases and J 5 bases; nucleotides not matched to a gene: 6. The germline V gene encodes CDR1 SQVTM and CDR2 ANQGSEA. CDR3 length equals 13 residues. CDR3 region: CSVDTGETYGYTF. The CDR3 bases are TGCAGCGTTGACACAGGGGAAACATATGGCTACACCTTC.

This clone was seen a few times. V is TRBV7-9 and J is TRBJ2-1, with 7 positions matching TRBD2. The length of the CDR3 is 17 residues. V was pared by 5 bases and J by 6 bases, with 16 bases of the junction left unmatched. Germline V gene data show CDR1 as SEHNR and CDR2 as FQNEAQ (reference sequence). The CDR3 reads CASSPETSSPNGNEQFF. The CDR3 bases are TGTGCCAGCAGCCCTGAGACTAGCTCCCCCAACGGCAATGAGCAGTTCTTC.

A few counts support this clone. The CDR3 here is CASSLQGTTEAFF. CDR3 nucleotides: TGTGCCAGCAGTCTACAGGGTACGACTGAAGCTTTCTTT. The chain is built from TRBV7-3 and TRBJ1-1, with D possibly TRBD1 on 6 matching bases. The V and J ends lost 6 bases and 5 bases respectively, with 13 bases between them. The germline gives CDR1 SGHTA, CDR2 FQGTGA. This CDR3 spans 13 amino acids. Full variable domain (rest looked up from reference TRBV7-3 and TRBJ1-1): GAGVSQTPSNKVTEKGKYVELRCDPISGHTALYWYRQSLGQGPEFLIYFQGTGAADDSGLPNDRFFAVRPEGSVSTLKIQRTERGDSAVYLCASSLQGTTEAFFGQGTRLTVV.

This clone qualifies as medium-sized. The J gene is TRBJ2-3, the V gene TRBV4-1; no firm D call. V lost 0 bases and J 3 bases, leaving 4 bases between the germline ends. The CDR3 contains 13 residues. The V gene's germline CDR1 is MGHRA and CDR2 YSYEKL. CDR3 nucleotide sequence: TGCGCCAGCAGCCAAGATAGGACAGATACGCAGTATTTT. This gives the protein CASSQDRTDTQYF.

The chain employs TRBV5-1 and TRBJ2-1, with a possible D match to TRBD2 (6 bases). This CDR3 has 17 residues. V gave up 0 bases and J gave up 7 bases, with 20 bases separating them. In germline, CDR1 is SGHRS, CDR2 YFSETQ. The CDR3 sequence: CASSLAEGLTVPNEQFF. DNA for the CDR3: TGCGCCAGCAGCTTGGCCGAGGGACTGACCGTCCCGAATGAGCAGTTCTTC.

This clone was picked up a small number of times. V and J are TRBV4-2 and TRBJ2-3; the match to TRBD2 covers 10 bases. Per the germline V gene, CDR1 is LGHNA and CDR2 is YNFKEQ. With 0 bases clipped from V and 1 base from J, the junction kept 1 base outside the gene matches. This CDR3 contains 16 residues. CDR3 bases: TGTGCCAGCAGCCAAGATCTAGCGGGGGGCACAGATACGCAGTATTTT. Translating it yields CASSQDLAGGTDTQYF.

This chain uses TRBV10-3 with TRBJ1-2; TRBD1 agrees at 8 bases. The junction had 9 bases not matched to a gene; V was cut back by 7 bases and J by 5 bases. Per germline, CDR1 ENHRY and CDR2 SYGVKD. CDR3 length: 14 residues. The CDR3 loop is CAITPTGDQYGYTF. The CDR3 DNA is TGTGCCATCACCCCGACAGGGGATCAATATGGCTACACCTTC.

This clone was recorded a few times. A junction end diverges from the germline sequence, so it may reflect a read error. The chain combines TRBV11-2 with TRBJ2-5; 7 positions match TRBD2. The CDR3 runs to 16 residues. Germline V gene lookup returns CDR1 SGHAT and CDR2 FQNNGV. Written as DNA, the CDR3 is TGCGCCAGCAGCCAAGATGGGCGGGGGAGCCAAGAGACCCAGTACTTC. Translated, it gives CASSQDGRGSQETQYF.

This chain uses TRBV5-6 with TRBJ2-7, with 9 bases matching TRBD1. Per the germline V gene, CDR1 is SGHDT and CDR2 is YYEEEE. V was pared by 4 bases and J by 4 bases, with 12 bases of the junction left unmatched. The CDR3 is 16 residues long. CDR3 sequence (DNA): TGTGCCAGCAGCCCTCTCGCTCCGGGACAGGGTTACGAGCAGTACTTC. Protein: CASSPLAPGQGYEQYF.

The chain couples TRBV5-4 to TRBJ2-5, with D possibly matching TRBD1 (6 bases). The CDR3 runs 17 residues. Germline-derived CDR1 and CDR2 are SGHNT and YYREEE (reference sequence). V was pared by 0 bases and J by 4 bases, with 19 bases between. The DNA of the CDR3 is TGTGCCAGCAGCTTGGGGGGGCACAGGACTGAGGGAGAGACCCAGTACTTC. This sequence encodes CASSLGGHRTEGETQYF.

This rearrangement joins TRBV29-1 to TRBJ2-7, with no clear D. The germline V gene encodes CDR1 SQVTM and CDR2 ANQGSEA. The CDR3 extends over 11 amino acids. With 1 base removed from V and 3 bases from J, the gap between germline ends came to 4 bases. The CDR3, as DNA: TGCAGCGTTGAAGTCAGCTACGAGCAGTACTTC. It is translated as CSVEVSYEQYF.

The V call is TRBV9, the J call TRBJ2-3, with TRBD2 matching 7 bases. Per the germline V gene, CDR1 is SGDLS and CDR2 is YYNGEE. CDR3 size: 13 residues. The V gene end was trimmed by 4 bases and the J gene end by 6 bases; junction bases not matched to a gene: 5. CDR3 loop: CASSTRDYDTQYF. Here the CDR3 DNA reads TGTGCCAGCAGCACCCGGGACTATGATACGCAGTATTTT. Using reference TRBV9 and TRBJ2-3 for the parts outside the CDR3, the full variable domain is DSGVTQTPKHLITATGQRVTLRCSPRSGDLSVYWYQQSLDQGLQFLIQYYNGEERAKGNILERFSAQQFPDLHSELNLSSLELGDSALYFCASSTRDYDTQYFGPGTRLTVL.

The chain combines TRBV29-1 with TRBJ2-5; 15 bases align to TRBD2. Germline lookup yields CDR1 SQVTM and CDR2 ANQGSEA. CDR3 length: 15 amino acids. The V gene end was trimmed by 7 bases and the J gene end by 5 bases; junction bases not matched to a gene: 8. The CDR3 sequence is CSAGLAGGNPETQYF. The CDR3, as DNA: TGCAGCGCCGGACTAGCGGGGGGGAATCCGGAGACCCAGTACTTC. The full variable domain, completed using reference TRBV29-1 and TRBJ2-5, is SAVISQKPSRDICQRGTSLTIQCQVDSQVTMMFWYRQQPGQSLTLIATANQGSEATYESGFVIDKFPISRPNLTFSTLTVSNMSPEDSSIYLCSAGLAGGNPETQYFGPGTRLLVL.